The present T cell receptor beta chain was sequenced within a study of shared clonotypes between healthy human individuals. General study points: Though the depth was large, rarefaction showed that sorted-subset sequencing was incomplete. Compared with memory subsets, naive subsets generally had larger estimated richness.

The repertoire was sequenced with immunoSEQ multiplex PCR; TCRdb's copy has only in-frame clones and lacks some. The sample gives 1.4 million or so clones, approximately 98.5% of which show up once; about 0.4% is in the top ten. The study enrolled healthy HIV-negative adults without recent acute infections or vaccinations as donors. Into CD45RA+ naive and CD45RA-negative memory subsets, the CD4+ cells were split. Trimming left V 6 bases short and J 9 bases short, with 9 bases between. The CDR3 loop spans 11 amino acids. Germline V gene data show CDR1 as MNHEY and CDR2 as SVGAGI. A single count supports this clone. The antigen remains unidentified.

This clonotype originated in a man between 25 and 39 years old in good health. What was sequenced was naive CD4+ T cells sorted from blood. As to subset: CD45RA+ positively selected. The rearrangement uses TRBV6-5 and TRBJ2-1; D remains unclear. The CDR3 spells CASRDRREQFF. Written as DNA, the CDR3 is TGTGCCAGCAGGGACCGGCGTGAGCAGTTCTTC.